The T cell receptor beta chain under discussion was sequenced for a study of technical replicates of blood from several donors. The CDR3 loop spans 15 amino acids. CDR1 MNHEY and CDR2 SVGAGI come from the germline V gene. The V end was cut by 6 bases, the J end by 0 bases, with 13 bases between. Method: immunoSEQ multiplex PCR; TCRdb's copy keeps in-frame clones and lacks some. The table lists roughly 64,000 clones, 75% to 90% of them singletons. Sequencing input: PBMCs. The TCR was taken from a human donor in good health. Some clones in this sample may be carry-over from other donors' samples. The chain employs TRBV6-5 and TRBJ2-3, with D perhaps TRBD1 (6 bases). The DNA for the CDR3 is TGTGCCAGCAGCTCTCAGGGGTTTAGCACAGATACGCAGTATTTT. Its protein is CASSSQGFSTDTQYF.